This section outlines one T cell receptor beta chain sequence together with its context. Its antigen is not known. TCR beta VDJ combinations and CDR3 sequences were profiled from genomic DNA. TCRdb called the reads again in MiXCR, with one record for every CDR3 protein. The sample has 450,000 to 550,000 distinct CDR3 sequences, around a third seen once. The CDR3 extends over 12 amino acids. Germline loops: CDR1 SGHRS, CDR2 YFSETQ. V lost 3 bases and J 5 bases, leaving 5 bases between the germline ends. It was patients with CD8+CD57+ cell expansion by flow cytometry who were chosen for sequencing. Patients were therapy-naive when their blood was sampled. This specimen belongs to a study of CD8+CD57+ T cells in acquired aplastic anemia. Study-level findings and limits: Patient and control CD8+ Simpson's diversity was not significantly different.

The rearrangement joins TRBV5-1 to TRBJ1-4; no firm D call. This TCR came from a human donor with aplastic anemia. Sequenced input: sorted CD4+, CD8+, or CD8+CD57+ T cells (not recorded which) from PBMCs. CDR3 bases: TGCGCCAGCAGCTACCCGAATGAAAAACTGTTTTTT. The encoded protein is CASSYPNEKLFF.